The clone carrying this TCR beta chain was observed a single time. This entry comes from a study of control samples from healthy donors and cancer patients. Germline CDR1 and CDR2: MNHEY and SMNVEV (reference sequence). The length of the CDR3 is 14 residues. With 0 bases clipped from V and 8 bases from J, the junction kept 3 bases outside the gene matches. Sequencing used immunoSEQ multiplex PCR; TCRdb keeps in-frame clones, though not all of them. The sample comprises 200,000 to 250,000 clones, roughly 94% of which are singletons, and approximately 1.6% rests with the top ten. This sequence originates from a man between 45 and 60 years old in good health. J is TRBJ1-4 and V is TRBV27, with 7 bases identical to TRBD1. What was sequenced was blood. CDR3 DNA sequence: TGTGCCAGCAGTTTATCAGGGGGCCGGGAAAAACTGTTTTTT. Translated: CASSLSGGREKLFF.